Following are 20 T cell receptor beta chains from one sample sequenced in a study of T cell repertoires in cytomegalovirus infection. TCRdb processed the reads anew with MiXCR; each CDR3 protein has one entry. Counted here are roughly 240,000 distinct CDR3 sequences, approximately 7% occurring once; the ten biggest clones make up around 6.5%. The sequenced sample consisted of PBMCs. Source of these receptors: a human donor in good health (CMV status not recorded). Some clones in this sample may be carry-over from other donors' samples.

In its sample, this clonotype was seen a few times. This chain connects TRBV29-1 to TRBJ2-3, with D possibly TRBD2 on 6 matching bases. V lost 7 bases and J lost 3, with 14 bases in between. Germline assignment: CDR1 SQVTM and CDR2 ANQGSEA. The CDR3 spans 13 residues. Here the CDR3 reads CSGGALGTDTQYF. CDR3 DNA: TGCAGCGGCGGGGCCCTCGGGACAGATACGCAGTATTTT.

This clonotype was counted at least ten times. V usage is TRBV7-2 and J usage is TRBJ2-6; 10 bases align to TRBD2. After removal of 1 base from V and 0 bases from J, the junction contained 3 bases not matched to a gene. CDR3 size: 18 residues. Looked up from germline, CDR1 is SGHTA and CDR2 is FQGNSA. The CDR3: CASSLVAGGFSGANVLTF. CDR3 DNA: TGTGCCAGCAGCTTAGTAGCGGGGGGATTCTCTGGGGCCAACGTCCTGACTTTC. The complete variable domain, with remaining parts taken from reference TRBV7-2 and TRBJ2-6, reads GAGVSQSPSNKVTEKGKDVELRCDPISGHTALYWYRQSLGQGLEFLIYFQGNSAPDKSGLPSDRFSAERTGGSVSTLTIQRTQQEDSAVYLCASSLVAGGFSGANVLTFGAGSRLTVL.

This clonotype was seen many times. The chain links TRBV20-1 to TRBJ2-3, with D hard to call. Per the germline V gene, CDR1 is DFQATT and CDR2 is SNEGSKA (reference sequence). The V end was cut by 6 bases, the J end by 4 bases, with 5 bases between. This CDR3 region has 10 residues. The CDR3 DNA reads TGCAGTGCCGGACCAGATACGCAGTATTTT. Translated: CSAGPDTQYF.

This clonotype was counted at least ten times. The genes are TRBV20-1 and TRBJ1-3; 9 bases match TRBD1. Germline V CDR1 and CDR2: DFQATT, SNEGSKA (reference sequence). V lost 4 bases, J lost 0 bases, and 1 base stayed unmatched. This CDR3 comprises 14 residues. The CDR3 protein is CSATDRGSGNTIYF. The CDR3 DNA reads as TGCAGTGCTACGGACAGGGGCTCTGGAAACACCATATATTTT.

This clonotype occurred a few times. One junction end disagrees with the germline gene, perhaps due to a read error. This chain joins TRBV2 and TRBJ2-5; the match to TRBD2 covers 7 bases. The CDR3 contains 13 residues. Per the germline V gene, CDR1 is SNHLY and CDR2 is FYNNEI. The CDR3: CARLERGQETQYF. The DNA of the CDR3 is TGCGCAAGACTGGAGCGGGGCCAAGAGACCCAGTACTTC.

This clonotype showed up many times. The chain uses TRBV25-1 and TRBJ1-1, with 12 bases fitting TRBD1. Germline V gene data show CDR1 as MGHDK and CDR2 as SYGVNS. The CDR3 runs 13 residues. V was clipped by 4 bases and J by 11 bases; unmatched bases: 5. CDR3 coding DNA: TGTGCCAGCAGTGGGGGACAGGGGGCTTGGGCTTTCTTT. Its protein product is CASSGGQGAWAFF.

Many counts were recorded for this clonotype. The chain uses TRBV5-1 and TRBJ2-1; the D gene could be TRBD1 or TRBD2 (6 bases each). Germline V gene lookup returns CDR1 SGHRS and CDR2 YFSETQ. The germline V and J ends were trimmed by 0 bases and 4 bases, with 11 bases remaining between them. This CDR3 spans 15 amino acids. The CDR3 sequence: CASSLEGGAYNEQFF. The CDR3 DNA reads as TGCGCCAGCAGCTTGGAGGGGGGTGCTTACAATGAGCAGTTCTTC. Combining the CDR3 with reference TRBV5-1 and TRBJ2-1 gives the whole variable domain KAGVTQTPRYLIKTRGQQVTLSCSPISGHRSVSWYQQTPGQGLQFLFEYFSETQRNKGNFPGRFSGRQFSNSRSEMNVSTLELGDSALYLCASSLEGGAYNEQFFGPGTRLTVL.

This clonotype was counted many times. The chain combines TRBV7-2 with TRBJ2-2; TRBD2 matches 13 bases. With 2 bases clipped from V and 5 bases from J, the junction kept 8 bases outside the gene matches. The CDR3 is made up of 18 amino acids. In germline, CDR1 is SGHTA, CDR2 FQGNSA. The CDR3 DNA follows: TGTGCCAGCAGCTTAAATCAGGGACTAGCGGGGAGAACCGGGGAGCTGTTTTTT. It yields the protein CASSLNQGLAGRTGELFF.

A note on this clonotype: One end of the junction varies from germline; a read error may be responsible. The chain joins TRBV20-1 to TRBJ2-3, with D perhaps matching TRBD2 (6 bases). Germline loops: CDR1 DFQATT, CDR2 SNEGSKA (reference sequence). This CDR3 has 14 amino acids. The CDR3 nucleotides read TGCAGTGCTAGAGCGGACGGGGGAACAGATAAGCAGTATTTT. Protein product: CSARADGGTDKQYF.

This clonotype was detected many times. The gene calls are TRBV7-6 and TRBJ2-2, with D tentatively TRBD1 (6 bases). This CDR3 has 17 residues. CDR1 is SGHVS, CDR2 FNYEAQ, per germline. With 5 bases removed from V and 6 bases from J, the gap between germline ends came to 22 bases. CDR3 nucleotide sequence: TGTGCCAGCAGCCCCAGAGCTGGCAGGGGAGTCTCCGGGGAGCTGTTTTTT. Its translation is CASSPRAGRGVSGELFF. The whole variable domain, remainder taken from reference TRBV7-6 and TRBJ2-2, is GAGVSQSPRYKVTKRGQDVALRCDPISGHVSLYWYRQALGQGPEFLTYFNYEAQQDKSGLPNDRFSAERPEGSISTLTIQRTEQRDSAMYRCASSPRAGRGVSGELFFGEGSRLTVL.

This clonotype was found many times. This chain uses TRBV5-6 with TRBJ2-7; D tentatively reads TRBD1 or TRBD2 (5 bases each). The CDR3 length is 14 residues. CDR1 SGHDT and CDR2 YYEEEE come from the germline V gene. The germline V and J ends were trimmed by 4 bases and 0 bases, with 11 bases remaining between them. The CDR3 bases are TGTGCCAGCAGCATGGGAGACAGCTCCTACGAGCAGTACTTC. Its translation is CASSMGDSSYEQYF.

This clonotype was detected a few times. The V gene is TRBV4-1, the J gene TRBJ2-5; 10 bases match TRBD1. This CDR3 has 16 amino acids. V lost 3 bases to trimming and J lost 4 bases; unmatched junction nucleotides: 8. Germline-derived CDR1 and CDR2 are MGHRA and YSYEKL. The CDR3 DNA follows: TGCGCCAGCAGCCAGCTAACCGGGACAGGGGTAGAGACCCAGTACTTC. This codes for CASSQLTGTGVETQYF.

The table lists this clonotype with many counts. V is TRBV29-1 and J is TRBJ1-2; D gene ambiguous. Deletions cut 0 bases from V and 7 bases from J, with 24 bases between. The CDR3 loop spans 17 amino acids. Germline lookup yields CDR1 SQVTM and CDR2 ANQGSEA. CDR3 sequence: CSVEDVAGVIRSFGYTF. As DNA, the CDR3 is TGCAGCGTTGAAGATGTGGCAGGCGTAATACGGAGCTTTGGCTACACCTTC.

This clonotype has at least ten counts. The V call is TRBV6-2 or TRBV6-3, the J call TRBJ2-6; 8 bases line up with TRBD2. The V gene's germline CDR1 is MNHEY and CDR2 SVGEGT. The junction had 2 bases not matched to a gene; V was cut back by 7 bases and J by 0 bases. There are 15 residues in the CDR3. DNA of the CDR3: TGTGCCAGCATCGCGGGGGGCTCTGGGGCCAACGTCCTGACTTTC. Translating it yields CASIAGGSGANVLTF.

The sample holds many counts of this clonotype. V gene TRBV5-4 combines with J gene TRBJ2-5; the match to TRBD2 covers 7 bases. The CDR3 runs 14 residues. Losses at the gene ends were 9 bases for V and 3 bases for J; bases not matched to a gene: 11. Germline CDR1 and CDR2: SGHNT and YYREEE (reference sequence). In nucleotides, the CDR3 is TGTGCCACCACCGCGGGGGTCTCCGAAGAGACCCAGTACTTC. This translates into CATTAGVSEETQYF. Full variable domain (rest looked up from reference TRBV5-4 and TRBJ2-5): ETGVTQSPTHLIKTRGQQVTLRCSSQSGHNTVSWYQQALGQGPQFIFQYYREEENGRGNFPPRFSGLQFPNYSSELNVNALELDDSALYLCATTAGVSEETQYFGPGTRLLVL.

This clonotype was recorded many times. The chain employs TRBV28 and TRBJ2-5, with 9 bases identical to TRBD1. The V and J ends lost 5 bases and 7 bases, in that order; junction bases with no gene match: 8. The CDR3 spans 14 residues. Germline V gene sequence: CDR1 MDHEN, CDR2 SYDVKM. CDR3 amino acids: CASSTTQGAGTQYF. CDR3 DNA: TGTGCCAGCAGTACTACACAGGGGGCGGGGACCCAGTACTTC.

This clonotype was picked up many times. This chain uses TRBV4-2 with TRBJ2-3; 8 nucleotides align to TRBD2. The CDR3 sequence is 15 residues long. Germline V lookup: CDR1 LGHNA, CDR2 YNFKEQ. Trimming at V came to 2 bases and at J to 3 bases, leaving 4 bases not matched to a gene. The CDR3 coding sequence is TGTGCCAGCAGCCAAACGGGGGGGCTAACAGATACGCAGTATTTT. Its translation is CASSQTGGLTDTQYF.

This clonotype was counted many times. The J gene is TRBJ1-5, the V gene TRBV7-9; TRBD1 might be the D (5 bases). The CDR3 sequence is 16 residues long. Deletions cut 3 bases from V and 7 bases from J, with 19 bases between. Per germline, CDR1 SEHNR and CDR2 FQNEAQ (reference sequence). This CDR3 is CASSLESTGLGQPQHF. CDR3 sequence (DNA): TGTGCCAGCAGCTTGGAATCGACGGGGCTTGGCCAGCCCCAGCATTTT.

The sample holds many counts of this clonotype. This chain joins TRBV6-2 or TRBV6-3 and TRBJ1-5; D gene ambiguous. CDR1 MNHEY and CDR2 SVGEGT come from the germline V gene. The CDR3 runs to 18 residues. The V and J ends lost 5 bases and 0 bases respectively, with 20 bases between them. This chain's CDR3 is CASSAKVPDFNSNQPQHF. The CDR3 DNA is TGTGCCAGCAGTGCTAAAGTCCCTGATTTTAATAGCAATCAGCCCCAGCATTTT.

This clonotype has ten or more counts. This chain connects TRBV12-3 or TRBV12-4 to TRBJ1-1; the D is unclear. Trimming pared 11 bases from V and 0 bases from J, leaving 13 bases between. The CDR3 extends over 13 amino acids. The CDR3 DNA is TGTGCCGGCCGGGCCGCTATGAACACTGAAGCTTTCTTT. It encodes CAGRAAMNTEAFF.